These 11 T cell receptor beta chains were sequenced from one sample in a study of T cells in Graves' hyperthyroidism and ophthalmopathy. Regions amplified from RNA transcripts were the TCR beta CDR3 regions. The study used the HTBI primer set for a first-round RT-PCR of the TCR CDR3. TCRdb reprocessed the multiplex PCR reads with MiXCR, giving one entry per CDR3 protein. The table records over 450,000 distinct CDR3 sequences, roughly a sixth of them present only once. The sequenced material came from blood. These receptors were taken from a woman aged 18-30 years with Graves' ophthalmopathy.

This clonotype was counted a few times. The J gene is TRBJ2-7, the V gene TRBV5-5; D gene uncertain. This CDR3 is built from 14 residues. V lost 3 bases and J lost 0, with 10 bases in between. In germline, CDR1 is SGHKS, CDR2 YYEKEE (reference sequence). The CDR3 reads CASSWGENSYEQYF. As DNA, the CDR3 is TGTGCCAGCAGCTGGGGTGAAAACTCCTACGAGCAGTACTTC. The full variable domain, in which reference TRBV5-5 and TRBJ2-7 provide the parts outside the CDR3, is DAGVTQSPTHLIKTRGQQVTLRCSPISGHKSVSWYQQVLGQGPQFIFQYYEKEERGRGNFPDRFSARQFPNYSSELNVNALLLGDSALYLCASSWGENSYEQYFGPGTRLTVT.

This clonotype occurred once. This chain's CDR3 is CASSQALAGAAADTQYF. The CDR3 DNA follows: TGTGCCAGCAGCCAAGCTCTAGCGGGAGCAGCAGCAGATACGCAGTATTTT. This chain joins TRBV7-9 and TRBJ2-3, with 10 bases aligning to TRBD2. The junction had 12 bases not matched to a gene; V was cut back by 5 bases and J by 4 bases. Germline CDR1 and CDR2: SEHNR and FQNEAQ (reference sequence). This CDR3 has 17 residues.

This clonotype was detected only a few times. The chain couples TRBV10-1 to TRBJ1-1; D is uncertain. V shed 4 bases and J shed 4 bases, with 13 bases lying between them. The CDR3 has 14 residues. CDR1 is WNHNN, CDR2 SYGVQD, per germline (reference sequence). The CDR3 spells CASSAGRASTEAFF. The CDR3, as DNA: TGCGCCAGCAGTGCCGGACGGGCGAGCACTGAAGCTTTCTTT.

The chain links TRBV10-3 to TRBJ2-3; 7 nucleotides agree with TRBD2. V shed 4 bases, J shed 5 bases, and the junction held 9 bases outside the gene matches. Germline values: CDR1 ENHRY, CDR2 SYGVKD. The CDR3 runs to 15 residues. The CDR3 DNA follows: TGTGCCATCAGTGGGGAGGGTAAGGTTAAAGATACGCAGTATTTT. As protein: CAISGEGKVKDTQYF.

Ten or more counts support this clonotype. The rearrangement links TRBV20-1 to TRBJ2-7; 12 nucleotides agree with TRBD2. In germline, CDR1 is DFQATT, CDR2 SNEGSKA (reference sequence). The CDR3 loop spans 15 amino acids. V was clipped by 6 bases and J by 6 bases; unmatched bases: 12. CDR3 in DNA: TGCAGTGCAACAACGGGGACTAGCGGGCCTCGCGAGCAGTACTTC. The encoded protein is CSATTGTSGPREQYF.

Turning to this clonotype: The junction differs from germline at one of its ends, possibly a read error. The CDR3 bases are TGTGCCAGCAGTGATCCCTCCTCGGGGGTCGACACTGAAGCTCTCTTT. This encodes CASSDPSSGVDTEALF. The rearrangement joins TRBV25-1 to TRBJ1-1; TRBD1 might be the D (5 bases). Germline V CDR1 and CDR2: MGHDK, SYGVNS. The CDR3 is 16 amino acids.

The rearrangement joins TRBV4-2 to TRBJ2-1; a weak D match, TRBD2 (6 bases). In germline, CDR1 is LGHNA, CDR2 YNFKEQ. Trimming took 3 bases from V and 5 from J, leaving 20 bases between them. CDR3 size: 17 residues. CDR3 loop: CASSQAPMGEDHNEQFF. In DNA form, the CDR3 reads TGTGCCAGCAGCCAGGCCCCTATGGGGGAGGACCACAATGAGCAGTTCTTC.

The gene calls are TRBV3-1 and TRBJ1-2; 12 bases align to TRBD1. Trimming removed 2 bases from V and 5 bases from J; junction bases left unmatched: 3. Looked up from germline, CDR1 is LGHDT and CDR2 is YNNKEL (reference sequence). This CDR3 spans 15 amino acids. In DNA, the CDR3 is TGTGCCAGCAGCCAACGGGACAGGGGGCATTATGGCTACACCTTC. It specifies CASSQRDRGHYGYTF.

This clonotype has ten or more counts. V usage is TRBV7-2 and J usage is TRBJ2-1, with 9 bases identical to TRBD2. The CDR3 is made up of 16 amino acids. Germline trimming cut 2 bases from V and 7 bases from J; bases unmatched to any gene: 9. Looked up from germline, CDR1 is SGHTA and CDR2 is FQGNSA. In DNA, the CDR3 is TGTGCCAGCAGCTTATGGGGAGCGGGGGGCCTTAATGAGCAGTTCTTC. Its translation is CASSLWGAGGLNEQFF.

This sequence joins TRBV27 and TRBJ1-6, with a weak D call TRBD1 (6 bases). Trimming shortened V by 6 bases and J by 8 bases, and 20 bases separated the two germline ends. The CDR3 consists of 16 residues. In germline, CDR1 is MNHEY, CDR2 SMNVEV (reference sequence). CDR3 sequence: CASRGGSPGADSPLHF. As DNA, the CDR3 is TGTGCCAGCAGGGGTGGTAGTCCAGGGGCGGATTCACCCCTCCACTTT.

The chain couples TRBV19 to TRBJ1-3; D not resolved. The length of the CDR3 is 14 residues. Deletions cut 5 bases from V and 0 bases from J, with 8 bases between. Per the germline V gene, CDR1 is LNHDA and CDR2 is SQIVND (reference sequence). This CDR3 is CASSRAASGNTIYF. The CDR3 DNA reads TGTGCCAGTAGTCGGGCGGCCTCTGGAAACACCATATATTTT.